This T cell receptor beta chain emerged from a study of cytomegalovirus exposure and HLA in healthy donors. Assay: immunoSEQ multiplex PCR; the TCRdb copy retains only in-frame clones and omits some. The table lists about 56,000 clones, around 93% of them singletons. Germline-derived CDR1 and CDR2 are LNHDA and SQIVND (reference sequence). The V end lost 3 bases, the J end lost 7 bases, and 9 bases lay between the germline ends. This CDR3 is 12 amino acids long. The chain links TRBV19 to TRBJ1-2; D is possibly TRBD1 (5 bases). The source material was PBMCs. This receptor was identified in a woman aged 18-29 years in good health and CMV-seropositive. The CDR3: CASSMTEGGYTF. For the CDR3, the DNA is TGTGCCAGTAGTATGACAGAAGGTGGCTACACCTTC.